These T cell receptor beta chains were read from a single sample in a study of immune cell composition in non-small cell lung cancer. Clones were sequenced by immunoSEQ multiplex PCR, and TCRdb holds only the in-frame ones, with some missing. This table has some 9,100 clones, 55% to 75% appearing once. Sequencing used lung tumor tissue. The receptors shown here come from a human donor with non-small cell lung cancer. CDR3s include the opening cysteine and the closing phenylalanine or tryptophan. D genes are given only for firm matches. Not every row has a clone size; where given, it reads once, few, many or a size class.

>TRBJ2-1|-|-|TRBV29-1
TGCAGCGTTGTGCCCCCCATAAGGGGTCGGGGGAATGAGCAGTTCTTC
CSVVPPIRGRGNEQFF
>TRBJ1-5|TRBD1|few|TRBV11-3
TGTGCCAGCAGCACCCAAACAGGGGAGGATCAGCCCCAGCATTTT
CASSTQTGEDQPQHF
>TRBJ2-1|-|-|TRBV5-1
TGCGCCAGCAGCTCTGGCGGGGAAACTTACAATGAGCAGTTCTTC
CASSSGGETYNEQFF
>TRBJ2-3|TRBD2|once|TRBV7-2
TGTGCCAGCAGCTTAGAGCGCCTAGCGGCCACAGATACGCAGTATTTT
CASSLERLAATDTQYF
>TRBJ2-4|-|-|TRBV9
TGTGCCAGCAGCGTAGACGGTCAGGGACGAAACATTCAGTACTTC
CASSVDGQGRNIQYF
>TRBJ2-5|-|-|TRBV19
TGTGCCAGTAGTAAGGGGAGGTTAGGCCAAGAGACCCAGTACTTC
CASSKGRLGQETQYF
>TRBJ2-1|-|-|TRBV28
TGTGCCAGCAGTTTAACTACCTTGGAGCAGTTCTTC
CASSLTTLEQFF
>TRBJ1-2|-|few|TRBV5-1
TGCGCCAGCAGCTCCGGGGGAGCTGGCTACACCTTC
CASSSGGAGYTF
>TRBJ2-1|-|-|TRBV5-1
TGCGCCAGCAGCGCGCTCTACGCCTCGCGGGCCGATGAGCAGTTCTTC
CASSALYASRADEQFF
>TRBJ2-7|-|-|TRBV6-5
TGTGCCAGCAGTTACAGCAGGGATTACGAGCAGTACTTC
CASSYSRDYEQYF
>TRBJ2-3|-|few|TRBV6-5
TGTGCCAGCGCGCGGGGGCAGAGCACAGATACGCAGTATTTT
CASARGQSTDTQYF
>TRBJ1-5|-|-|TRBV6-5
TGTGCCAGCAGCCCATCGGACAGTCTCAGGCAGCCCCAGCATTTT
CASSPSDSLRQPQHF
>TRBJ1-1|-|-|TRBV4-2
TGTGCCAGCAGCCAAGTAGTGTTGGGTGTGGGGGGCACTGAAGCTTTCTTT
CASSQVVLGVGGTEAFF
>TRBJ2-3|-|-|TRBV5-1
TGCGCCAGCAGCTTGGAGGGCAGGGATGGCACAGATACGCAGTATTTT
CASSLEGRDGTDTQYF
>TRBJ1-2|-|-|TRBV11-2
TGTGCCAGCAGCTTAGCTACTAGGAATGGCTACACCTTC
CASSLATRNGYTF
>TRBJ2-1|-|few|TRBV7-9
TGTGCCACCCAAGGGAATAGGGACATCAACACCGACAATGAGCAGTTCTTC
CATQGNRDINTDNEQFF
>TRBJ2-7|-|few|TRBV18
TGTGCCAGCTCACCACAACCGCACTCCTACGAGCAGTACTTC
CASSPQPHSYEQYF
>TRBJ2-1|TRBD1|-|TRBV18
TGTGCCAGCTCCCTCGGGCGTGACAGGGGGAGGAATGAGCAGTTCTTC
CASSLGRDRGRNEQFF
>TRBJ2-5|TRBD1|-|TRBV18
TGTGCCAGCTCACCACGGCAGGGGGCGTCGGAGACCCAGTACTTC
CASSPRQGASETQYF
>TRBJ1-4|TRBD1|-|TRBV5-1
TGCGCCAGCAGCTCAATGACAGGGGGGAATGAAAAACTGTTTTTT
CASSSMTGGNEKLFF
>TRBJ1-2|TRBD1|-|TRBV6-5
TGTGCCAGCAGTCGGGACAGGGTTAACTATGGCTACACCTTC
CASSRDRVNYGYTF
>TRBJ1-6|-|-|TRBV2
TGTGCCAGCACTTCTGATCTCTCACCCCTCCACTTT
CASTSDLSPLHF